This T cell receptor beta chain was sequenced during a study of blood T cells in healthy people across ages. Study outcomes and limitations: Estimated diversity across one million T cells was deemed an underestimate. Among long-lived donors, naive CD4+ cells were more numerous and diversity higher than in aged donors.

Together with a sample-barcoded 5' primer, a J-beta primer mix was included in a second PCR lasting roughly 6 to 12 cycles. TCRdb reprocessed the 5' RACE reads via MiXCR and lists one record per CDR3 protein. The table includes fewer than 900,000 distinct CDR3 sequences, around 45% detected once. Details on this clonotype: Its specificity is unknown.

Germline V CDR1 and CDR2: SNHLY, FYNNEI. Trimming removed 1 base from V and 6 bases from J, with 10 bases in between. The CDR3 consists of 15 residues. Each sample had at least 6.5 million PBMCs isolated. Material for sequencing was blood. The clonotype was recovered from a woman aged 60-70 years in good health. The chain has TRBV2 and TRBJ1-6, with D tentatively TRBD1 (5 bases). CDR3 DNA sequence: TGTGCCAGCAGTGAAGTGGGGCTAAGTAATTCACCCCTCCACTTT. Its translation: CASSEVGLSNSPLHF.